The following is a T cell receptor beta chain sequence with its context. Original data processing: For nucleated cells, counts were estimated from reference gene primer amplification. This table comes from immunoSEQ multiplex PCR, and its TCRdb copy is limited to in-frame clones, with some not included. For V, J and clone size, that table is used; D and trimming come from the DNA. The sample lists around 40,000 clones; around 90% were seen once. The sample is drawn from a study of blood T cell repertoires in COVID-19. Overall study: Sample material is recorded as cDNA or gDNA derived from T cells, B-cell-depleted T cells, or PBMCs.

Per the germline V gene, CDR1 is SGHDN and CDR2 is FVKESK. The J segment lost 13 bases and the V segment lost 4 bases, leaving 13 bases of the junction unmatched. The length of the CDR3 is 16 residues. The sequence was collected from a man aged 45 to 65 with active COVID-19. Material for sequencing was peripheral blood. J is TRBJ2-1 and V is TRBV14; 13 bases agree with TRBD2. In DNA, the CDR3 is TGTGCCAGCAGCCCGATAGGGGGACTAGCGGGGCCCTTCCAGTTCTTC. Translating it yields CASSPIGGLAGPFQFF.